Below are 24 T cell receptor beta chains sequenced from a single sample in a study of blood T cell repertoires in COVID-19. Assay used: immunoSEQ multiplex PCR; TCRdb lists only in-frame clones, some missing. In the table there are a few hundred thousand clones, around 89% of which are singletons. Sequenced: peripheral blood. These receptors originate from a woman in her 30s who had recovered from COVID-19.

The chain is built from TRBV28 and TRBJ2-6; weak D call: TRBD1 (6 bases). The CDR3 is 17 residues long. Deletions cut 7 bases from V and 2 bases from J, with 18 bases between. Per germline, CDR1 MDHEN and CDR2 SYDVKM. The CDR3 loop is CASTPFYGGAGANVLTF. CDR3 nucleotide sequence: TGTGCCAGCACCCCGTTTTATGGGGGCGCTGGGGCCAACGTCCTGACTTTC. Full variable domain (outside the CDR3, taken from reference TRBV28 and TRBJ2-6): DVKVTQSSRYLVKRTGEKVFLECVQDMDHENMFWYRQDPGLGLRLIYFSYDVKMKEKGDIPEGYSVSREKKERFSLILESASTNQTSMYLCASTPFYGGAGANVLTFGAGSRLTVL.

The rearrangement joins TRBV7-2 to TRBJ2-7; possible D gene TRBD1, 5 bases. Germline CDR1 and CDR2: SGHTA and FQGNSA. V lost 5 bases and J 2 bases, leaving 13 bases between the germline ends. The CDR3 sequence is 14 residues long. The DNA of the CDR3 is TGTGCCAGCAGCCGGATCCAGGGCGCCTACGAGCAGTACTTC. Translation gives CASSRIQGAYEQYF.

The J gene is TRBJ2-1, the V gene TRBV6-5; 11 positions agree with TRBD1. The CDR3 runs to 15 residues. V was pared by 6 bases and J by 2 bases, with 3 bases of the junction left unmatched. Germline V gene lookup returns CDR1 MNHEY and CDR2 SVGAGI. CDR3 loop: CASRLGQGAYNEQFF. The CDR3 DNA sequence: TGTGCCAGCAGACTGGGACAGGGGGCCTACAATGAGCAGTTCTTC.

The rearrangement uses TRBV5-4 and TRBJ2-2, with D possibly matching TRBD1 (6 bases). CDR1 and CDR2 from the germline V gene are SGHNT and YYREEE (reference sequence). This CDR3 region has 15 residues. The ends were cut back, 4 bases at V and 0 bases at J, with 10 bases in the middle. The CDR3 DNA reads as TGTGCCAGCAGCGCCGGGACATCGAACACCGGGGAGCTGTTTTTT. Translated, it gives CASSAGTSNTGELFF.

V gene TRBV5-1 combines with J gene TRBJ2-5; 16 bases match TRBD2. The CDR3 runs to 17 residues. The germline CDR1 and CDR2 sequences are SGHRS and YFSETQ. V lost 4 bases, J lost 5 bases, and 8 bases stayed unmatched. The CDR3 protein is CASSRGLAGGPSETQYF. The CDR3 DNA reads TGCGCCAGCAGCCGGGGACTAGCGGGGGGGCCATCGGAGACCCAGTACTTC.

This chain uses TRBV24-1 with TRBJ2-2; D is unclear. CDR1 is KGHDR and CDR2 is SFDVKD in the germline V gene. Trimming removed 6 bases from V and 7 bases from J, with 8 bases in between. This CDR3 region has 12 residues. CDR3 sequence reads: CATSRVNGELFF. DNA for the CDR3: TGTGCCACCAGTCGAGTTAACGGGGAGCTGTTTTTT.

The chain employs TRBV25-1 and TRBJ2-1; 9 nucleotides match TRBD2. The CDR3 is made up of 15 amino acids. CDR1 is MGHDK, CDR2 SYGVNS, per germline. Losses at the gene ends were 1 base for V and 8 bases for J; bases not matched to a gene: 6. The CDR3 DNA reads TGTGCCAGCAGTGAATTGCTAGCGGGGTTGTATGAGCAGTTCTTC. Translation gives CASSELLAGLYEQFF. The full variable domain, completed using reference TRBV25-1 and TRBJ2-1, is EADIYQTPRYLVIGTGKKITLECSQTMGHDKMYWYQQDPGMELHLIHYSYGVNSTEKGDLSSESTVSRIRTEHFPLTLESARPSHTSQYLCASSELLAGLYEQFFGPGTRLTVL.

The genes are TRBV10-1 and TRBJ1-6; the match to TRBD1 covers 9 bases. Per germline, CDR1 WNHNN and CDR2 SYGVQD (reference sequence). V was clipped by 2 bases and J by 9 bases; unmatched bases: 23. The CDR3 runs 21 residues. The CDR3 sequence is CASSEHRGSGTGRQKISPLHF. The CDR3 DNA sequence: TGCGCCAGCAGTGAGCATCGGGGTTCAGGGACAGGGCGGCAAAAGATTTCACCCCTCCACTTT.

This sequence joins TRBV27 and TRBJ2-7, with a weak D call TRBD1 (5 bases). This CDR3 is 14 amino acids long. Trimming removed 5 bases from V and 4 bases from J, with 15 bases in between. The V gene's germline CDR1 is MNHEY and CDR2 SMNVEV (reference sequence). The CDR3 DNA is TGTGCCAGCAGTCCGGACATTTCAGCATACGAGCAGTACTTC. Its translation is CASSPDISAYEQYF.

The chain has TRBV7-2 and TRBJ2-5, with TRBD1 matching over 9 bases. CDR1 is SGHTA and CDR2 is FQGNSA in the germline V gene. The CDR3 is made up of 14 amino acids. With 6 bases clipped from V and 4 bases from J, the junction kept 6 bases outside the gene matches. Here the CDR3 DNA reads TGTGCCAGCAGGATAACAGGGGGCGTAGAGACCCAGTACTTC. Translated, it gives CASRITGGVETQYF.

The chain combines TRBV12-3 or TRBV12-4 with TRBJ1-5, with D perhaps matching TRBD1 (6 bases). The CDR3 is 13 amino acids. Trimming removed 6 bases from V and 7 bases from J, with 13 bases in between. Here the CDR3 DNA reads TGTGCCAGCAGGTCAGGGGTTTGGCAGCCCCAGCATTTT. Protein: CASRSGVWQPQHF.

The chain links TRBV12-3 or TRBV12-4 to TRBJ2-1, with unresolved D. This CDR3 has 13 amino acids. Trimming took 4 bases from V and 9 from J, leaving 13 bases between them. CDR3 sequence (DNA): TGTGCCAGCAGTTCGCTTCTGTGGGCTGAGCAGTTCTTC. Its protein is CASSSLLWAEQFF.

This clone has just a few counts. The sample holds other DNA sequences that translate to the same CDR3. The chain couples TRBV7-3 to TRBJ1-2; 9 bases map to TRBD1. CDR3 length equals 13 residues. V was clipped by 3 bases and J by 4 bases; unmatched bases: 0. Germline CDR1 and CDR2: SGHTA and FQGTGA. This CDR3 is CASSLGQGYGYTF. The CDR3 DNA reads as TGTGCCAGCAGCTTGGGACAGGGCTATGGCTACACCTTC.

The rearrangement uses TRBV28 and TRBJ2-7, with D perhaps TRBD2 (5 bases). The CDR3 has 13 residues. Looked up from germline, CDR1 is MDHEN and CDR2 is SYDVKM. The V gene lost 1 base and the J gene lost 5 bases, with 9 bases spanning the gap. CDR3 DNA: TGTGCCAGCAGTTTATCGGGATGGGACGAGCAGTACTTC. Protein sequence: CASSLSGWDEQYF.

The chain employs TRBV28 and TRBJ1-1; D ambiguous. V shed 6 bases and J shed 0 bases, with 14 bases lying between them. The CDR3 is made up of 15 amino acids. Germline V gene lookup returns CDR1 MDHEN and CDR2 SYDVKM. The CDR3 loop reads CASRKLEYMNTEAFF. Here the CDR3 DNA reads TGTGCCAGCAGAAAACTAGAATACATGAACACTGAAGCTTTCTTT.

The chain employs TRBV19 and TRBJ2-3; TRBD1 is a possible D gene (6 bases). The germline gives CDR1 LNHDA, CDR2 SQIVND (reference sequence). The germline V and J ends were trimmed by 4 bases and 4 bases, with 15 bases remaining between them. The CDR3 contains 15 residues. The CDR3 region has the DNA TGTGCCAGTAGTAGCTTACCAGGGGTGGCAGATACGCAGTATTTT. Protein product: CASSSLPGVADTQYF.

The gene calls are TRBV19 and TRBJ1-2; TRBD1 matches 10 bases. From germline, CDR1 is LNHDA and CDR2 SQIVND (reference sequence). Losses at the gene ends were 6 bases for V and 2 bases for J; bases not matched to a gene: 6. The CDR3 totals 15 residues. The CDR3 sequence: CASRADRGGNYGYTF. DNA of the CDR3: TGTGCCAGTAGAGCGGACAGGGGGGGAAACTATGGCTACACCTTC.

The chain couples TRBV7-3 to TRBJ2-2; D is perhaps TRBD2 (5 bases). The length of the CDR3 is 15 residues. Trimming took 5 bases from V and 6 from J, leaving 16 bases between them. CDR1 is SGHTA and CDR2 is FQGTGA in the germline V gene. CDR3 sequence reads: CASSAGRAAPGELFF. CDR3 DNA sequence: TGTGCCAGCAGCGCCGGGCGGGCAGCCCCCGGGGAGCTGTTTTTT. The full variable domain, in which reference TRBV7-3 and TRBJ2-2 provide the parts outside the CDR3, is GAGVSQTPSNKVTEKGKYVELRCDPISGHTALYWYRQSLGQGPEFLIYFQGTGAADDSGLPNDRFFAVRPEGSVSTLKIQRTERGDSAVYLCASSAGRAAPGELFFGEGSRLTVL.

The chain combines TRBV7-6 with TRBJ2-2; a weak D match, TRBD2 (6 bases). Germline CDR1 reads SGHVS; CDR2 reads FNYEAQ. Trimming cost V 6 bases and J 4 bases, with 9 bases left between them. CDR3 length equals 13 residues. The CDR3 DNA follows: TGTGCCAGCAGGTGGGAGGCCACCGGGGAGCTGTTTTTT. This sequence encodes CASRWEATGELFF.

This chain connects TRBV7-3 to TRBJ1-2; 8 bases map to TRBD1. Trimming took 5 bases from V and 4 from J; bases not matched to a gene: 6. Germline V gene lookup returns CDR1 SGHTA and CDR2 FQGTGA. The CDR3 contains 14 residues. This chain's CDR3 is CASSPQQGGYGYTF. The CDR3 DNA is TGTGCCAGCAGCCCTCAACAGGGGGGCTATGGCTACACCTTC. The complete variable domain, with remaining parts taken from reference TRBV7-3 and TRBJ1-2, reads GAGVSQTPSNKVTEKGKYVELRCDPISGHTALYWYRQSLGQGPEFLIYFQGTGAADDSGLPNDRFFAVRPEGSVSTLKIQRTERGDSAVYLCASSPQQGGYGYTFGSGTRLTVV.

V gene TRBV2 combines with J gene TRBJ2-7; 11 bases are shared with TRBD1. Germline CDR1 reads SNHLY; CDR2 reads FYNNEI. V lost 4 bases to trimming and J lost 4 bases; unmatched junction nucleotides: 6. This CDR3 region has 15 residues. The CDR3 region is CASSVGGQGGYEQYF. In DNA form, the CDR3 reads TGTGCCAGCAGTGTCGGGGGACAGGGGGGTTACGAGCAGTACTTC. The whole variable domain, remainder taken from reference TRBV2 and TRBJ2-7, is EPEVTQTPSHQVTQMGQEVILRCVPISNHLYFYWYRQILGQKVEFLVSFYNNEISEKSEIFDDQFSVERPDGSNFTLKIRSTKLEDSAMYFCASSVGGQGGYEQYFGPGTRLTVT.

J is TRBJ2-7 and V is TRBV12-5; D not certain. The germline CDR1 and CDR2 sequences are LGHNT and FRNRAP. Deletions cut 4 bases from V and 2 bases from J, with 15 bases between. This CDR3 region has 15 residues. This chain's CDR3 is CASGSRTPSTYEQYF. As DNA, the CDR3 is TGTGCTAGTGGTTCACGAACACCTTCCACCTACGAGCAGTACTTC.

V is TRBV19 and J is TRBJ2-5; the D gene is possibly TRBD1 (6 bases). The V end lost 9 bases, the J end lost 4 bases, and 15 bases lay between the germline ends. The CDR3 is 13 residues long. Looked up from germline, CDR1 is LNHDA and CDR2 is SQIVND (reference sequence). CDR3 nucleotide sequence: TGTGCCAGCAAAAAAGGGGGTTTAGAGACCCAGTACTTC. Translation gives CASKKGGLETQYF.

The rearrangement joins TRBV7-9 to TRBJ2-1, with unresolved D. Deletions cut 3 bases from V and 5 bases from J, with 5 bases between. Per the germline V gene, CDR1 is SEHNR and CDR2 is FQNEAQ (reference sequence). The CDR3 totals 12 residues. CDR3 in DNA: TGTGCCAGCAGCTTTTCAAACAATGAGCAGTTCTTC. This codes for CASSFSNNEQFF.